This T cell receptor (beta chain) was profiled in a study of blood T cell repertoires in COVID-19. On the study more broadly: Donors in the United States, Italy and Spain gave samples during acute or convalescent COVID-19. PBMCs, B-cell-depleted T cells, or T cells provided the cDNA or gDNA that made up the material.

As processed by the authors: The assay estimated nucleated cells by amplifying reference gene primers. Sequencing used immunoSEQ multiplex PCR; TCRdb keeps in-frame clones, though not all of them. V, J and clone size are those of that table, while D and trimming were read from the DNA. The table has 45,000 to 55,000 clones, approximately 84% seen once; the top ten hold about 4.5%. The length of the CDR3 is 18 residues. The TCR originated in a man aged 45-65 years with active COVID-19. Sequenced: peripheral blood. V and J are TRBV21-1 and TRBJ1-5; the table's TRBD1 call for D was not verified on the DNA. TRBV21-1 is a pseudogene. The CDR3 spells CASSNPGQGDPGHQPQHF. The CDR3 nucleotides read TGTGCCAGCAGCAACCCGGGACAGGGGGATCCAGGTCATCAGCCCCAGCATTTT.